Listed below are T cell receptor beta chains from one sample, sequenced in a study of blood T cell repertoires in COVID-19. TCRdb keeps only in-frame clones here, not all; method: immunoSEQ multiplex PCR. This sample has about 210,000 clones, with 75% to 85% found just once. The sequencing input was PBMCs or T cells enriched from blood (not recorded which). These receptors all come from a man in his forties who had recovered from COVID-19. CDR3s include the opening cysteine and the closing phenylalanine or tryptophan. Fields, in order: V gene, J gene, D gene, clone size, CDR3 length, CDR3 DNA, CDR3 protein. D genes are given only for firm matches. The listing skips clone size in some rows; elsewhere it reads once, few, many or a size class.

TRBV5-1	TRBJ1-2	-	-	15	TGCGCCAGCAGCTCGTCCGGCGGGGCGAACTATGGCTACACCTTC	CASSSSGGANYGYTF
TRBV6-5	TRBJ1-2	TRBD1	-	13	TGTGCCAGCAGGCAAACAGGGGGCGGAGGCTACACCTTC	CASRQTGGGGYTF
TRBV4-1	TRBJ2-1	TRBD1	-	14	TGCGCCAGCAGCCAACAGGGGGTTGAGGGTGAGCAGTTCTTC	CASSQQGVEGEQFF
TRBV5-1	TRBJ1-2	TRBD1	few	13	TGCGCCAGCAGCGTTGACAGGGAAAGTGGCTACACCTTC	CASSVDRESGYTF
TRBV7-9	TRBJ1-5	-	-	13	TGTGCCAGCAGCTTACAAGGGGATCAGCCCCAGCATTTT	CASSLQGDQPQHF
TRBV5-5	TRBJ1-4	-	-	16	TGTGCCAGCAGCAAAGGGGTAATGGCAACTAATGAAAAACTGTTTTTT	CASSKGVMATNEKLFF
TRBV27	TRBJ2-3	-	-	15	TGTGCCAGCAGTTCGTGGGGGCCGAGCACAGATACGCAGTATTTT	CASSSWGPSTDTQYF
TRBV6-5	TRBJ2-2	-	many	12	TGTGCCAGCAGTTACGGGGGGAGGGAGCTGTTTTTT	CASSYGGRELFF
TRBV12-5	TRBJ1-6	-	-	15	TGTGCTAGTGGTTTGGCCGGACAGCCCAATTCACCCCTCCACTTT	CASGLAGQPNSPLHF
TRBV3-1/TRBV3-2	TRBJ2-1	-	-	17	TGTGCCAGCAGCCAAGATAGGAATCAGGTATCCTACAATGAGCAGTTCTTC	CASSQDRNQVSYNEQFF
TRBV6-1	TRBJ1-1	TRBD1	-	14	TGTGCCAGCAGCCAGGACAGGGGAGATACTGAAGCTTTCTTT	CASSQDRGDTEAFF
TRBV30	TRBJ1-1	-	-	13	TGTGCCTGGAGTGTTTCCCATCGGGGGGAAGCTTTCTTT	CAWSVSHRGEAFF
TRBV2	TRBJ2-3	-	-	11	TGTGCCAGCGGGGACATCTATTATCCGTATTTT	CASGDIYYPYF
TRBV20-1	TRBJ1-1	-	-	10	TGCAGAGCCGATGACACTGAAGCTTTCTTT	CRADDTEAFF
TRBV7-9	TRBJ2-7	TRBD1	few	15	TGTGCCAGCAGCTTAGCCGGACAGGGTCCCTACGAGCAGTACTTC	CASSLAGQGPYEQYF
TRBV11-2	TRBJ2-3	-	-	10	TGTGCCATTGGCATGGATACGCAGTATTTT	CAIGMDTQYF
TRBV5-1	TRBJ2-1	TRBD2	-	17	TGCGCCAGCAGCTTGGTCGGACTAGCGGGAGGGAACAATGAGCAGTTCTTC	CASSLVGLAGGNNEQFF
TRBV6-5	TRBJ2-3	-	-	15	TGTGCCAGCAGTCCCACTAGGCGGGACACAGATACGCAGTATTTT	CASSPTRRDTDTQYF
TRBV27	TRBJ1-2	-	-	14	TGTGCCAGCAGTTTGGCAGGAGGGAACTATGGCTACACCTTC	CASSLAGGNYGYTF
TRBV9	TRBJ1-1	-	-	15	TGTGCCAGCACGCCGAGGGGAGGGAGGTCGACTGAAGCTTTCTTT	CASTPRGGRSTEAFF
TRBV21-1	TRBJ2-3	-	many	18	TGTGCCAGCAGCAAAAGTCTAGCGGGAGGGCCTAGCACAGATACGCAGTATTTT	CASSKSLAGGPSTDTQYF
TRBV12-3/TRBV12-4	TRBJ1-6	-	-	13	TGTGCCAGCAGCACCGACAGGAGATCACCCCTCCACTTT	CASSTDRRSPLHF
TRBV9	TRBJ2-3	TRBD2	-	16	TGTGCCAGCAGCTCCCGGACTAGCGGGCGCACAGATACGCAGTATTTT	CASSSRTSGRTDTQYF
TRBV2	TRBJ1-3	-	-	15	TGTGCCAGCAGCCCGTTTAGGGGAACGGGAAACACCATATATTTT	CASSPFRGTGNTIYF
TRBV11-3	TRBJ2-1	TRBD2	few	16	TGTGCCAGCAGCTTAGTAGAGCTAGCGGAGTTCAATGAGCAGTTCTTC	CASSLVELAEFNEQFF
TRBV7-2	TRBJ2-3	-	-	15	TGTGCCAGCAGGAGGGCCAGACTAGGTACAGATACGCAGTATTTT	CASRRARLGTDTQYF
TRBV11-2	TRBJ1-1	-	-	14	TGTGCCAGCAGCCCCCCAGGGCGTAGGCTTGAAGCTTTCTTT	CASSPPGRRLEAFF